The clone carrying this TCR beta chain appeared a few times. Its antigen is not identified. This entry is derived from a study of cytomegalovirus exposure and HLA in healthy donors. Study-level points and caveats: In a later analysis, a missense DCLRE1C variant was linked to TCR beta V- and J-gene trimming. Among the sequence variants, a highly shared cluster was likely an artifact of sequencing. Testing in vitro showed a few CMV-associated chains specific for CMV antigens.

Germline values: CDR1 MNHNS, CDR2 SASEGT. V shed 4 bases and J shed 6 bases, with 7 bases lying between them. The CDR3 sequence is 12 residues long. PCR involved 60 Vbeta and 13 Jbeta primers. Assay used: immunoSEQ multiplex PCR; TCRdb lists only in-frame clones, some missing. Among 90,000 to 150,000 clones listed, about three quarters were seen once. The chain combines TRBV6-1 with TRBJ2-1, with a weak D call TRBD2 (6 bases). The clonotype originates from a woman in her 40s in good health and CMV-seropositive. Sample: PBMCs. The CDR3 loop is CASSGLGNEQFF. The CDR3 DNA reads TGTGCCAGCAGTGGACTAGGCAATGAGCAGTTCTTC.